A single sample is the source of the 28 T cell receptor beta chains below, sequenced in a study of blood T cell repertoires in COVID-19 (dated by TCRdb to 2020 to 2022). The library was built by means of the immunoSEQ multiplex PCR assay. TCRdb took over this immuneACCESS table, retaining in-frame rearrangements with V and J assigned. Such tables are incomplete; in checked studies, under half of the missing clones stem from an unresolved V gene, and the remainder is unexplained. The sample table lists under 85,000 clones, approximately 84% of them with a count of one. In total, the top ten clones hold about an eighth of the sample. The sample comprised peripheral blood. These receptor sequences come from a man in his forties or fifties with COVID-19, enrolled during active disease.

CDR3 loop: CASSQDLTGINTEAFF. The CDR3 nucleotides are TGCGCCAGCAGCCAAGATCTAACAGGGATAAACACTGAAGCTTTCTTT. The gene calls are TRBV4-3 and TRBJ1-1, with a tentative D call TRBD1 (6 bases). V was cut by 0 bases and J by 2 bases, with 13 bases left in between. The germline gives CDR1 LGHNA, CDR2 YSLEER. The CDR3 contains 16 residues.

This clone is large within its sample. This chain connects TRBV7-9 to TRBJ1-6; D unresolved. Germline CDR1 is SEHNR and CDR2 is FQNEAQ (reference sequence). The CDR3 is 15 amino acids. Trimming left V 4 bases short and J 5 bases short, with 12 bases between. The DNA of the CDR3 is TGTGCCAGCAGCTCCTCGGGGAGGGATAATTCACCCCTCCACTTT. It translates to CASSSSGRDNSPLHF. Full variable domain (missing parts from reference TRBV7-9 and TRBJ1-6): DTGVSQNPRHKITKRGQNVTFRCDPISEHNRLYWYRQTLGQGPEFLTYFQNEAQLEKSRLLSDRFSAERPKGSFSTLEIQRTEQGDSAMYLCASSSSGRDNSPLHFGNGTRLTVT.

The chain has TRBV3-1 (or the pseudogene TRBV3-2) and TRBJ1-2; 8 positions agree with TRBD1. Germline CDR1 LGHDT, CDR2 YNNKEL (reference sequence). J gave up 6 bases and V 5 bases, and 11 bases lay outside the gene matches. This CDR3 contains 15 residues. The CDR3 DNA sequence: TGTGCCAGCAGCAGTCGACAGGGGAGGAACGATGGCTACACCTTC. Translation: CASSSRQGRNDGYTF.

This chain joins TRBV6-5 and TRBJ1-5, with TRBD1 matching over 7 bases. Germline CDR1 and CDR2: MNHEY and SVGAGI. Losses at the gene ends were 4 bases for V and 2 bases for J; bases not matched to a gene: 5. This CDR3 contains 15 residues. CDR3 protein: CASSFTGEGNQPQHF. The CDR3, as DNA: TGTGCCAGCAGTTTCACAGGGGAGGGCAATCAGCCCCAGCATTTT.

The chain joins TRBV3-1 (or the pseudogene TRBV3-2) to TRBJ2-3; possible D gene TRBD1, 6 bases. The germline gives CDR1 LGHDT, CDR2 YNNKEL (reference sequence). V lost 11 bases, J lost 1 base, and 16 bases lay in between. The CDR3 extends over 14 amino acids. In DNA, the CDR3 is TGTGCCCCCCGACAGGCCCCGCGCACAGATACGCAGTATTTT. The encoded protein is CAPRQAPRTDTQYF.

V usage is TRBV6-4 and J usage is TRBJ2-1, with 9 bases matching TRBD1. The V gene's germline CDR1 is MRHNA and CDR2 SNTAGT. The CDR3 consists of 15 residues. Trimming at V came to 4 bases and at J to 6 bases, leaving 7 bases not matched to a gene. CDR3 in DNA: TGTGCCAGCAGTGCACAGGGGGCGGTTGGCAATGAGCAGTTCTTC. It codes for CASSAQGAVGNEQFF.

The chain joins TRBV11-2 to TRBJ2-1; TRBD2 agrees at 12 bases. V lost 1 base, J lost 8 bases, and 3 bases stayed unmatched. The CDR3 spans 15 residues. Germline CDR1 reads SGHAT; CDR2 reads FQNNGV. The CDR3 sequence is CASSLGLAGVHEQFF. The CDR3 DNA reads TGTGCCAGCAGCTTAGGACTAGCGGGGGTACATGAGCAGTTCTTC.

A word on this clone: Other DNA sequences of this sample code for an identical CDR3. This chain links TRBV15 with TRBJ2-5; TRBD1 matches at 7 bases. Per germline, CDR1 LNHNV and CDR2 YYDKDF (reference sequence). V dropped 3 bases and J dropped 3; count of bases not matched to a gene: 1. The length of the CDR3 is 13 residues. This CDR3 is CATSRDRKETQYF. CDR3 bases: TGTGCCACCAGCAGGGACAGGAAAGAGACCCAGTACTTC.

The V gene is TRBV5-1, the J gene TRBJ2-3, with TRBD1 matching 7 bases. CDR3 size: 14 residues. Germline CDR1 is SGHRS and CDR2 is YFSETQ. Trimming took 1 base from V and 5 from J; bases not matched to a gene: 4. The chain's CDR3 is CASSLKGGGDTQYF. CDR3 nucleotides: TGCGCCAGCAGCTTGAAAGGGGGCGGAGATACGCAGTATTTT.

In this sample, this clone turned up once. V is TRBV30 and J is TRBJ1-1, with TRBD1 matching over 7 bases. With 3 bases clipped from V and 3 bases from J, the junction kept 7 bases outside the gene matches. Germline CDR1 GTSNPN, CDR2 SVGIG (reference sequence). The CDR3 has 14 amino acids. CDR3 DNA: TGTGCCTGGAGGACAGGGTTGGGGGACACTGAAGCTTTCTTT. The encoded protein is CAWRTGLGDTEAFF.

The chain recombines TRBV6-5 with TRBJ1-2; the D gene is possibly TRBD1 (5 bases). The V gene lost 0 bases and the J gene lost 3 bases, with 8 bases spanning the gap. The CDR3 runs to 14 residues. Germline loops: CDR1 MNHEY, CDR2 SVGAGI. Here the CDR3 reads CASSYSSRDYGYTF. The CDR3 nucleotides read TGTGCCAGCAGTTACTCTTCCAGGGACTATGGCTACACCTTC.

V and J are TRBV12-5 and TRBJ2-2, with a possible D match to TRBD2 (6 bases). V lost 5 bases and J 7 bases, leaving 11 bases between the germline ends. The CDR3 sequence is 13 residues long. Germline-derived CDR1 and CDR2 are LGHNT and FRNRAP. The CDR3 sequence: CASGRGLYGELFF. CDR3 nucleotides: TGTGCTAGTGGTAGGGGACTTTACGGGGAGCTGTTTTTT.

This chain uses TRBV18 with TRBJ2-7; D gene unclear. The V gene lost 5 bases and the J gene lost 2 bases, with 19 bases spanning the gap. Germline CDR1 is KGHSH and CDR2 is LQKENI. The CDR3 spans 16 residues. CDR3 DNA: TGTGCCAGCTCAAGTAGCAGAGGTGGGTCGACCTACGAGCAGTACTTC. This codes for CASSSSRGGSTYEQYF.

The V and J genes are TRBV30 and TRBJ2-2; 8 bases fit TRBD2. The CDR3 is 14 amino acids. From germline, CDR1 is GTSNPN and CDR2 SVGIG (reference sequence). The J segment lost 4 bases and the V segment lost 2 bases, leaving 3 bases of the junction unmatched. The DNA of the CDR3 is TGTGCCTGGAGTCGGGGGGGCCCCACCGGGGAGCTGTTTTTT. Translated: CAWSRGGPTGELFF.

The rearrangement links TRBV5-6 to TRBJ1-4, with TRBD1 identical over 7 bases. Germline V gives CDR1 SGHDT, CDR2 YYEEEE. V shed 4 bases, J shed 8 bases, and the junction held 8 bases outside the gene matches. The CDR3 is 14 amino acids. The CDR3 sequence: CASSPRQGPEKLFF. The CDR3 DNA reads as TGTGCCAGCAGCCCTCGACAGGGCCCAGAAAAACTGTTTTTT. The full variable domain, with the rest looked up from reference TRBV5-6 and TRBJ1-4, is DAGVTQSPTHLIKTRGQQVTLRCSPKSGHDTVSWYQQALGQGPQFIFQYYEEEERQRGNFPDRFSGHQFPNYSSELNVNALLLGDSALYLCASSPRQGPEKLFFGSGTQLSVL.

V usage is TRBV19 and J usage is TRBJ2-2; D possibly corresponds to TRBD2 (7 bases). Germline lookup yields CDR1 LNHDA and CDR2 SQIVND (reference sequence). The CDR3 consists of 16 residues. Trimming stripped 11 bases from V and 4 bases from J, with 23 bases between. The CDR3 sequence is CAASRTRGRPTGELFF. CDR3 DNA sequence: TGTGCCGCATCAAGGACGCGGGGGCGACCCACCGGGGAGCTGTTTTTT.

The chain joins TRBV4-3 to TRBJ2-3; TRBD1 is a possible D gene (6 bases). The CDR3 is 15 amino acids. Trimming pared 3 bases from V and 2 bases from J, leaving 12 bases between. The germline V gene encodes CDR1 LGHNA and CDR2 YSLEER. The CDR3 is CASSQYRDNTDTQYF. The CDR3 DNA sequence: TGCGCCAGCAGCCAGTACCGGGACAACACAGATACGCAGTATTTT.

The genes are TRBV5-1 and TRBJ1-1, with a possible D match to TRBD1 (5 bases). V was trimmed by 0 bases and J by 6 bases, leaving 9 bases between them. Germline V lookup: CDR1 SGHRS, CDR2 YFSETQ. The length of the CDR3 is 13 residues. The CDR3 spells CASSLEGIAEAFF. The DNA of the CDR3 is TGCGCCAGCAGCTTGGAGGGGATAGCTGAAGCTTTCTTT.

This clone was recorded only once. This rearrangement joins TRBV14 to TRBJ1-1, with D perhaps TRBD1 (6 bases). The CDR3 sequence is 15 residues long. The V end was cut by 4 bases, the J end by 0 bases, with 12 bases between. Germline V lookup: CDR1 SGHDN, CDR2 FVKESK. The CDR3 here is CASSRRQVMNTEAFF. For the CDR3, the DNA is TGTGCCAGCAGCCGTAGACAGGTTATGAACACTGAAGCTTTCTTT. Complete variable domain (other parts from reference TRBV14 and TRBJ1-1): EAGVTQFPSHSVIEKGQTVTLRCDPISGHDNLYWYRRVMGKEIKFLLHFVKESKQDESGMPNNRFLAERTGGTYSTLKVQPAELEDSGVYFCASSRRQVMNTEAFFGQGTRLTVV.

This chain links TRBV4-1 with TRBJ2-7, with D unclear. The CDR3 covers 15 residues. Trimming cost V 3 bases and J 0 bases, with 12 bases left between them. Germline values: CDR1 MGHRA, CDR2 YSYEKL. The DNA for the CDR3 is TGCGCCAGCAGCCACGATTTGACACCCTCCTACGAGCAGTACTTC. Its protein product is CASSHDLTPSYEQYF.

J is TRBJ2-1 and V is TRBV19, with a possible D match to TRBD1 (5 bases). The CDR3 is made up of 15 amino acids. Germline CDR1 LNHDA, CDR2 SQIVND (reference sequence). Trimming removed 7 bases from V and 0 bases from J, with 13 bases in between. The CDR3, as DNA: TGTGCCAGTACTACGAAGGGGCGCTCCTACAATGAGCAGTTCTTC. It codes for CASTTKGRSYNEQFF.

The chain has TRBV14 and TRBJ1-6; 9 positions agree with TRBD1. This CDR3 has 15 amino acids. V lost 2 bases, J lost 7 bases, and 3 bases stayed unmatched. CDR1 SGHDN and CDR2 FVKESK come from the germline V gene. The CDR3 region is CASSQRDRGNSPLHF. CDR3 sequence (DNA): TGTGCCAGCAGCCAACGAGACAGGGGGAATTCACCCCTCCACTTT. Based on the CDR3 plus reference TRBV14 and TRBJ1-6, the full variable domain is EAGVTQFPSHSVIEKGQTVTLRCDPISGHDNLYWYRRVMGKEIKFLLHFVKESKQDESGMPNNRFLAERTGGTYSTLKVQPAELEDSGVYFCASSQRDRGNSPLHFGNGTRLTVT.

This clone was observed a single time. V and J are TRBV2 and TRBJ1-5; 7 bases are a match to TRBD1. CDR3 length: 15 residues. From germline, CDR1 is SNHLY and CDR2 FYNNEI. V lost 7 bases to trimming and J lost 1 base; unmatched junction nucleotides: 7. The CDR3 sequence: CASTPRGQSNQPQHF. CDR3 sequence (DNA): TGTGCCAGCACCCCGAGGGGACAGAGCAATCAGCCCCAGCATTTT. Full variable domain (rest looked up from reference TRBV2 and TRBJ1-5): EPEVTQTPSHQVTQMGQEVILRCVPISNHLYFYWYRQILGQKVEFLVSFYNNEISEKSEIFDDQFSVERPDGSNFTLKIRSTKLEDSAMYFCASTPRGQSNQPQHFGDGTRLSIL.

The CDR3 DNA is TGTGCCAGCAGCTCACAGGGGCAATACAATGAGCAGTTCTTC. Translating it yields CASSSQGQYNEQFF. This chain links TRBV7-9 with TRBJ2-1; 7 bases are a match to TRBD1. Germline assignment: CDR1 SEHNR and CDR2 FQNEAQ (reference sequence). The CDR3 has 14 residues. The J segment lost 4 bases and the V segment lost 4 bases, leaving 4 bases of the junction unmatched.

This sequence joins TRBV7-9 and TRBJ1-1; the match to TRBD1 covers 7 bases. The CDR3 has 13 residues. Losses at the gene ends were 5 bases for V and 3 bases for J; bases not matched to a gene: 3. Per the germline V gene, CDR1 is SEHNR and CDR2 is FQNEAQ (reference sequence). The chain's CDR3 is CASSVTGHTEAFF. CDR3 in DNA: TGTGCCAGCAGCGTGACAGGGCACACTGAAGCTTTCTTT.

V and J are TRBV9 and TRBJ1-1; D is ambiguous. This CDR3 is 15 amino acids long. Trimming stripped 4 bases from V and 3 bases from J, with 16 bases between. From germline, CDR1 is SGDLS and CDR2 YYNGEE. The CDR3 protein is CASSPRGSRDTEAFF. The CDR3 region has the DNA TGTGCCAGCAGCCCTCGCGGGTCCCGAGACACTGAAGCTTTCTTT.

The chain uses TRBV7-9 and TRBJ2-3; tentatively, D is TRBD2 (5 bases). CDR3 length equals 13 residues. V was clipped by 8 bases and J by 1 base, with 10 bases between them. CDR1 is SEHNR, CDR2 FQNEAQ, per germline (reference sequence). CDR3 sequence: CASRGGGTDTQYF. The CDR3 DNA reads as TGTGCCAGCCGGGGTGGCGGCACAGATACGCAGTATTTT.

This chain links TRBV5-4 with TRBJ2-7; 8 nucleotides match TRBD2. V lost 2 bases, J lost 3 bases, and 13 bases stayed unmatched. Germline CDR1 and CDR2: SGHNT and YYREEE (reference sequence). This CDR3 is 17 amino acids long. CDR3 region: CASSFGTTQTSVYEQYF. Here the CDR3 DNA reads TGTGCCAGCAGCTTTGGGACCACCCAGACTAGCGTCTACGAGCAGTACTTC.